Presented here are 27 T cell receptor beta chains from one specimen sequenced in a study of a mutant IDH1 vaccine in newly diagnosed glioma. No antigens are known for them. Time point noted: week 5, during vaccination. The study gave 300 ug of mutant IDH1 20-mer peptide per vaccine dose, with topical imiquimod. The repertoire was sequenced with immunoSEQ multiplex PCR; TCRdb's copy has only in-frame clones and lacks some. The sample lists around 50,000 clones; over 75% were seen once. Sequenced material: PBMCs, taken from a glioma patient whose treatment included an IDH1 peptide vaccine. These receptors originate from a man aged 50-60 years with glioma.

This clone came up once. The V gene is TRBV5-6, the J gene TRBJ1-5; a possible D gene is TRBD1 (5 bases). CDR1 and CDR2 from the germline V gene are SGHDT and YYEEEE. Trimming took 4 bases from V and 2 from J, leaving 13 bases between them. The CDR3 totals 15 residues. CDR3 in amino acids: CASSLGALGNQPQHF. The CDR3 DNA is TGTGCCAGCAGCCTAGGGGCTTTAGGCAATCAGCCCCAGCATTTT.

The chain links TRBV7-2 to TRBJ2-7; D is perhaps TRBD1 (5 bases). The V end lost 8 bases, the J end lost 2 bases, and 13 bases lay between the germline ends. This CDR3 comprises 13 residues. The germline gives CDR1 SGHTA, CDR2 FQGNSA. CDR3 sequence (DNA): TGTGCCAGCGGCAGGGCTACTCCCTACGAGCAGTACTTC. Its translation is CASGRATPYEQYF.

V gene TRBV2 combines with J gene TRBJ2-5, with D possibly being TRBD2 (5 bases). The V end lost 8 bases, the J end lost 1 base, and 20 bases lay between the germline ends. Germline CDR1 reads SNHLY; CDR2 reads FYNNEI. The CDR3 is 16 amino acids. Written as DNA, the CDR3 is TGTGCCAGCGCCCCCCAAGGTCTAGCAGTCCAAGAGACCCAGTACTTC. Translation gives CASAPQGLAVQETQYF.

The V and J genes are TRBV11-2 and TRBJ2-7, with D possibly TRBD2 on 7 matching bases. Germline CDR1 SGHAT, CDR2 FQNNGV. V was clipped by 7 bases and J by 5 bases, with 18 bases between them. CDR3 size: 14 residues. For the CDR3, the DNA is TGTGCCAGCAACCTTAGGGGGGGTCTGGACGAGCAGTACTTC. Translation: CASNLRGGLDEQYF. The full variable domain, rest sourced from reference TRBV11-2 and TRBJ2-7, is EAGVAQSPRYKIIEKRQSVAFWCNPISGHATLYWYQQILGQGPKLLIQFQNNGVVDDSQLPKDRFSAERLKGVDSTLKIQPAKLEDSAVYLCASNLRGGLDEQYFGPGTRLTVT.

The V call is TRBV7-2, the J call TRBJ2-7; TRBD2 might be the D (6 bases). V was shortened by 5 bases and J by 3 bases, with 14 bases between the two germline ends. Looked up from germline, CDR1 is SGHTA and CDR2 is FQGNSA. The CDR3 extends over 14 amino acids. The CDR3 sequence: CASSAAGRNYEQYF. CDR3 sequence (DNA): TGTGCCAGCAGCGCCGCGGGGCGGAACTACGAGCAGTACTTC.

This clone was found a few times. This rearrangement joins TRBV5-4 to TRBJ2-7; TRBD2 aligns across 13 bases. Unmatched junction bases numbered 3, after V lost 5 bases and J lost 7 bases. This CDR3 region has 13 residues. Germline lookup yields CDR1 SGHNT and CDR2 YYREEE (reference sequence). CDR3 loop: CASRQGLAGEQYF. The CDR3 DNA reads as TGTGCCAGCAGACAGGGACTAGCGGGGGAGCAGTACTTC.

V gene TRBV4-2 combines with J gene TRBJ2-1; 14 positions agree with TRBD2. The V gene's germline CDR1 is LGHNA and CDR2 YNFKEQ. The CDR3 runs 17 residues. The V segment lost 4 bases and the J segment 0 bases; nucleotides outside the gene matches: 2. This CDR3 reads CASSLGTSGSSYNEQFF. The CDR3, as DNA: TGTGCCAGCAGCCTCGGGACTAGCGGGAGCTCCTACAATGAGCAGTTCTTC.

This clone has more than one count but fewer than ten. As DNA, the CDR3 is TGTGCCAGCTGGGGTCATCAGGAGAACAATGAGCAGTTCTTC. Translating gives CASWGHQENNEQFF. The rearrangement joins TRBV6-1 to TRBJ2-1; D is ambiguous. The CDR3 length is 14 residues. V was trimmed by 8 bases and J by 5 bases, leaving 16 bases between them. Germline V CDR1 and CDR2: MNHNS, SASEGT.

V usage is TRBV29-1 and J usage is TRBJ1-1, with TRBD1 matching over 8 bases. After removal of 7 bases from V and 9 bases from J, the junction contained 16 bases not matched to a gene. Germline CDR1 and CDR2: SQVTM and ANQGSEA. The CDR3 has 14 amino acids. CDR3 coding DNA: TGCAGCGCTATGTGGATGGACAGGGATGGGAAAGCTTTCTTT. This codes for CSAMWMDRDGKAFF.

The V and J genes are TRBV4-2 and TRBJ2-2; a possible D gene is TRBD2 (5 bases). The CDR3 loop spans 16 amino acids. CDR1 LGHNA and CDR2 YNFKEQ come from the germline V gene. The V end lost 0 bases, the J end lost 4 bases, and 12 bases lay between the germline ends. CDR3 DNA sequence: TGTGCCAGCAGCCAAGAGCGAGGGTTGAGCACCGGGGAGCTGTTTTTT. Its translation: CASSQERGLSTGELFF.

The chain employs TRBV21-1 and TRBJ1-6. TRBV21-1 is given as a pseudogene. This CDR3 is 14 amino acids long. DNA of the CDR3: TGTGCCACCGCCTGCCGGGAACTTAATTCACCCCTCCACTTT. It yields the protein CATACRELNSPLHF.

CDR3: CASRLRAGPYEQYF. CDR3 DNA: TGTGCCAGCAGGCTCCGGGCAGGCCCCTACGAGCAGTACTTC. The chain recombines TRBV27 with TRBJ2-7; unclear D gene. Germline V gene lookup returns CDR1 MNHEY and CDR2 SMNVEV (reference sequence). V gave up 6 bases and J gave up 2 bases, with 14 bases separating them. This CDR3 has 14 residues.

This clone was observed a few times. The V call is TRBV6-1, the J call TRBJ1-2; maybe TRBD1 (6 bases). From germline, CDR1 is MNHNS and CDR2 SASEGT. Trimming took off 2 bases at V and 4 bases at J, with 14 bases between the two ends. The CDR3 totals 15 residues. The CDR3 protein is CASSEWRGGVYGYTF. The CDR3 DNA reads TGTGCCAGCAGTGAATGGAGAGGGGGGGTCTATGGCTACACCTTC.

This rearrangement joins TRBV19 to TRBJ2-7, with D perhaps given as TRBD1 or TRBD2 (6 bases each). V shed 7 bases and J shed 0 bases, with 16 bases lying between them. Germline V CDR1 and CDR2: LNHDA, SQIVND (reference sequence). This CDR3 spans 15 amino acids. The CDR3 DNA follows: TGTGCCAGTAATTTAAGGGGGGAATCCTCCTACGAGCAGTACTTC. Amino acid sequence: CASNLRGESSYEQYF.

This chain joins TRBV18 and TRBJ1-1, with a tentative D call TRBD1 (5 bases). This CDR3 has 13 amino acids. Per germline, CDR1 KGHSH and CDR2 LQKENI. Trimming pared 3 bases from V and 4 bases from J, leaving 9 bases between. The CDR3 protein is CASSPRDGTEAFF. The CDR3 bases are TGTGCCAGCTCACCTCGGGACGGCACTGAAGCTTTCTTT.

This chain connects TRBV28 to TRBJ2-7, with TRBD2 as a possible D gene (5 bases). V dropped 6 bases and J dropped 7 bases, with 16 bases sitting between them. This CDR3 has 13 residues. CDR1 is MDHEN, CDR2 SYDVKM, per germline. This CDR3 reads CASRASRGFEQYF. CDR3 DNA: TGTGCCAGCAGGGCTTCTCGGGGTTTTGAGCAGTACTTC.

The chain is built from TRBV7-9 and TRBJ2-7; 12 bases map to TRBD2. CDR3 size: 16 residues. The germline V gene encodes CDR1 SEHNR and CDR2 FQNEAQ (reference sequence). The V and J ends lost 5 bases and 4 bases, in that order; junction bases with no gene match: 9. The CDR3 DNA reads as TGTGCCAGCAGCAACCTGAGAGGGACTAGCGGGTACGAGCAGTACTTC. Its protein product is CASSNLRGTSGYEQYF.

This clone was seen only a few times. The J gene is TRBJ1-2, the V gene TRBV4-2; no clear D gene. CDR1 and CDR2 from the germline V gene are LGHNA and YNFKEQ. This CDR3 is built from 15 residues. The germline V and J ends were trimmed by 2 bases and 8 bases, with 18 bases remaining between them. CDR3 in amino acids: CASSQPDSGMRGYTF. CDR3 DNA sequence: TGTGCCAGCAGCCAACCAGACTCGGGGATGCGAGGCTACACCTTC.

The rearrangement uses TRBV27 and TRBJ2-1; 10 bases map to TRBD2. Germline V gene data show CDR1 as MNHEY and CDR2 as SMNVEV (reference sequence). Unmatched junction bases numbered 9, after V lost 4 bases and J lost 0 bases. This CDR3 contains 18 residues. The CDR3 DNA sequence: TGTGCCAGCAGTTCCTTAGCGGGGGGCTTTAGCTCCTACAATGAGCAGTTCTTC. Translating it yields CASSSLAGGFSSYNEQFF.

This chain joins TRBV30 and TRBJ2-3; 7 positions match TRBD1. V was clipped by 2 bases and J by 8 bases; unmatched bases: 7. The CDR3 is 13 amino acids. Germline assignment: CDR1 GTSNPN and CDR2 SVGIG (reference sequence). The CDR3 bases are TGTGCCTGGAGTCCAAACCGGGACAGTACGCAGTATTTT. This translates into CAWSPNRDSTQYF.

The V and J genes are TRBV6-1 and TRBJ1-3; a possible D gene is TRBD1 (5 bases). V was pared by 1 base and J by 2 bases, with 6 bases between. CDR1 and CDR2 (germline): MNHNS, SASEGT. CDR3 size: 14 residues. CDR3 region: CASSEGRAGNTIYF. The CDR3 region has the DNA TGTGCCAGCAGTGAAGGCAGGGCTGGAAACACCATATATTTT.

The rearrangement uses TRBV2 and TRBJ2-3; D remains unclear. V was trimmed by 6 bases and J by 0 bases, leaving 10 bases between them. This CDR3 spans 14 amino acids. Looked up from germline, CDR1 is SNHLY and CDR2 is FYNNEI. For the CDR3, the DNA is TGTGCCAGCAGCCCCGCGGTGAGCACAGATACGCAGTATTTT. This translates into CASSPAVSTDTQYF.

The chain links TRBV19 to TRBJ2-1; D unresolved. V was pared by 0 bases and J by 12 bases, with 9 bases between. The V gene's germline CDR1 is LNHDA and CDR2 SQIVND (reference sequence). The CDR3 is made up of 12 amino acids. The CDR3: CASSIERRPQFF. CDR3 DNA: TGTGCCAGTAGTATAGAGCGCAGGCCGCAGTTCTTC. Drawing the rest from reference TRBV19 and TRBJ2-1, the complete variable domain is DGGITQSPKYLFRKEGQNVTLSCEQNLNHDAMYWYRQDPGQGLRLIYYSQIVNDFQKGDIAEGYSVSREKKESFPLTVTSAQKNPTAFYLCASSIERRPQFFGPGTRLTVL.

The V and J genes are TRBV4-2 and TRBJ2-5; D is undetermined. CDR3 length: 14 amino acids. Per the germline V gene, CDR1 is LGHNA and CDR2 is YNFKEQ. V was cut by 0 bases and J by 5 bases, with 10 bases left in between. The DNA of the CDR3 is TGTGCCAGCAGCCAAGATCCGAAAGGGGAGACCCAGTACTTC. Residues: CASSQDPKGETQYF.

The gene calls are TRBV7-2 and TRBJ2-1; TRBD2 agrees at 10 bases. Germline CDR1 reads SGHTA; CDR2 reads FQGNSA. The CDR3 is made up of 18 amino acids. J lost 2 bases, V lost 2 bases, and 9 bases had no gene match. The CDR3: CASSLSSGGASTYNEQFF. In DNA form, the CDR3 reads TGTGCCAGCAGCTTATCGAGCGGGGGGGCCTCAACCTACAATGAGCAGTTCTTC. Full variable domain (rest looked up from reference TRBV7-2 and TRBJ2-1): GAGVSQSPSNKVTEKGKDVELRCDPISGHTALYWYRQSLGQGLEFLIYFQGNSAPDKSGLPSDRFSAERTGGSVSTLTIQRTQQEDSAVYLCASSLSSGGASTYNEQFFGPGTRLTVL.

This clone was detected only once. V and J are TRBV6-5 and TRBJ1-2; 8 bases match TRBD1. Losses at the gene ends were 4 bases for V and 7 bases for J; bases not matched to a gene: 2. Germline values: CDR1 MNHEY, CDR2 SVGAGI. CDR3 length equals 12 residues. The CDR3 region has the DNA TGTGCCAGCAGTTCTGACAGGGGTGGCTACACCTTC. Its translation is CASSSDRGGYTF.

The chain recombines TRBV4-1 with TRBJ1-2, with 7 positions matching TRBD1. Germline CDR1 and CDR2: MGHRA and YSYEKL. The CDR3 is 14 amino acids. V trimming: 2 bases; J trimming: 4 bases; junction bases outside the gene matches: 4. CDR3 protein: CASSQTQGFYGYTF. DNA for the CDR3: TGCGCCAGCAGCCAAACACAGGGGTTCTATGGCTACACCTTC.